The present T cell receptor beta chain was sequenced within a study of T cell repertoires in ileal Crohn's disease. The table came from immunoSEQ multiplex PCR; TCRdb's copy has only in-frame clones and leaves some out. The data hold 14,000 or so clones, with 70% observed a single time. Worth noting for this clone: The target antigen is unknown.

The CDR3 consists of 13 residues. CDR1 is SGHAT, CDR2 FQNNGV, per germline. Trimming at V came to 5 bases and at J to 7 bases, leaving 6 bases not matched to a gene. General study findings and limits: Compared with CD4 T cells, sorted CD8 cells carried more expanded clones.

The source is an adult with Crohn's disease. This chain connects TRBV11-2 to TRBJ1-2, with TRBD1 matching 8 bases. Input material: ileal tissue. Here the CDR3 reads CASSLGQESGYTF. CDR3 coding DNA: TGTGCCAGCAGCCTGGGACAGGAGTCTGGCTACACCTTC.